The sequence of this T cell receptor beta chain was determined in a study of blood T cell repertoires in COVID-19. About the research overall: The study drew acute and convalescent COVID-19 samples from the United States, Italy and Spain. Sources were T cells, B-cell-depleted T cells, or PBMCs; the material itself was cDNA or gDNA.

Data came from immunoSEQ multiplex PCR; TCRdb stores just in-frame clones and leaves some out. This table holds roughly 250,000 clones, 75% to 90% found once. Participant ages covered roughly 18 to 90 years across about 25 US areas. V was trimmed by 0 bases and J by 8 bases, leaving 14 bases between them. The germline V gene encodes CDR1 SGDLS and CDR2 YYNGEE. This CDR3 spans 15 amino acids. V is TRBV9 and J is TRBJ1-4, with unresolved D. The source is a woman aged 18-29 years who had recovered from COVID-19. Sequenced: PBMCs or T cells enriched from blood (not recorded which). The CDR3 sequence is CASSVEGAGLEKLFF. In DNA form, the CDR3 reads TGTGCCAGCAGCGTAGAAGGCGCGGGTTTGGAAAAACTGTTTTTT.